Below, one T cell receptor (beta chain) is given with its context. Its antigen is undetermined. The authors ran a second PCR of 7 to 11 cycles using a sample-barcoded 5' primer and a J-beta primer mix. Tags on each cDNA molecule came from a template-switch adaptor with 12 random nucleotides. TCRdb processed the 5' RACE reads anew with MiXCR; each CDR3 protein has one entry. The sample records almost 1 million distinct CDR3 sequences, just over 50% being singletons. The data are from a study of blood T cells in healthy people across ages. On the study more broadly: There was about one barcoded beta molecule captured by template switching per two T cells.

Broader study findings: Because donor CMV status was unknown, expanded clonotype changes were possibly confounded. Getting older went along with TCR beta diversity per million T cells dropping roughly linearly.

Source material: blood. The sequence came from a woman aged 55-69 years in good health.

DNA for the CDR3: TGTGCCAGCAGCTTAACGCCGGGAGGCTCCGCAGATACGCAGTATTTT. Protein sequence: CASSLTPGGSADTQYF. This sequence joins TRBV7-2 and TRBJ2-3; 7 nucleotides align to TRBD2. V gave up 2 bases and J gave up 4 bases; unmatched junction bases: 9. The CDR3 length is 16 residues. Germline-derived CDR1 and CDR2 are SGHTA and FQGNSA.